This TCR beta chain comes out of a study of cytomegalovirus exposure and HLA in healthy donors. In the PCR, 60 Vbeta and 13 Jbeta primers were used. Assay: immunoSEQ multiplex PCR; the TCRdb copy retains only in-frame clones and omits some. This table holds some 170,000 clones, 65% to 80% found once. The germline V gene encodes CDR1 MDHEN and CDR2 SYDVKM. The germline V and J ends were trimmed by 7 bases and 2 bases, with 11 bases remaining between them. This CDR3 comprises 13 residues. This sequence joins TRBV28 and TRBJ1-1, with unresolved D. The receptor's source is a young man in good health and CMV-seropositive. The source material was PBMCs. The CDR3 protein is CASIPSSNTEAFF. Written as DNA, the CDR3 is TGTGCCAGCATCCCTAGCAGTAACACTGAAGCTTTCTTT.